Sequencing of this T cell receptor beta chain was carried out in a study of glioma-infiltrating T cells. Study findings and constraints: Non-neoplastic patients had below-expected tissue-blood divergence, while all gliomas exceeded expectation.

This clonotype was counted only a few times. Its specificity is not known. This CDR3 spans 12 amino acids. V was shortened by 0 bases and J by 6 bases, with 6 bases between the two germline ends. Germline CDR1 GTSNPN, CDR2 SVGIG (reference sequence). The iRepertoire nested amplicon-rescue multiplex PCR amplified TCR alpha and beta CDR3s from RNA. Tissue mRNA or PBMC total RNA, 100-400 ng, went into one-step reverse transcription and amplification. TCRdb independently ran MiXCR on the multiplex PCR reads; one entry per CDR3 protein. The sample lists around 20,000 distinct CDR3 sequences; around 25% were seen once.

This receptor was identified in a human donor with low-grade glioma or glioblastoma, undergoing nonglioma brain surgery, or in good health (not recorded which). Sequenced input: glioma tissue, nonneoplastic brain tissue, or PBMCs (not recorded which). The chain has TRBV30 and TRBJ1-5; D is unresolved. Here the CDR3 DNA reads TGTGCCTGGAGTGTTCTCGCTCAGCCCCAGCATTTT. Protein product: CAWSVLAQPQHF.